One TCR beta chain is described in this entry. Its matching antigen is unknown. This sample was included in a study of identical twins. Study-level points and caveats: Conclusions came from cross-sectional statistical analysis, not from following the same donors. There is a chance that invariant MAIT and iNKT cells partially muddied zero-insertion analyses.

After template switching added a universal primer site, the resulting cDNA carried unique molecular identifiers. TCRdb passed the 5' RACE reads through MiXCR, listing each CDR3 protein once. Found here are about 1.7 million distinct CDR3 sequences, under 35% of them singletons; the top ten hold about 0.27%. Healthy Caucasians, and only they, were the donors. Looked up from germline, CDR1 is DFQATT and CDR2 is SNEGSKA (reference sequence). The CDR3 is 15 residues long. Losses at the gene ends were 4 bases for V and 0 bases for J; bases not matched to a gene: 6. The chain employs TRBV20-1 and TRBJ2-3, with 8 bases matching TRBD2. Sequencing was done on a sample of cord blood. The sequence came from a newborn girl in good health. The CDR3 DNA sequence: TGCAGTGCTACTAAGCGGGGGCCCAGCACAGATACGCAGTATTTT. The encoded protein is CSATKRGPSTDTQYF.